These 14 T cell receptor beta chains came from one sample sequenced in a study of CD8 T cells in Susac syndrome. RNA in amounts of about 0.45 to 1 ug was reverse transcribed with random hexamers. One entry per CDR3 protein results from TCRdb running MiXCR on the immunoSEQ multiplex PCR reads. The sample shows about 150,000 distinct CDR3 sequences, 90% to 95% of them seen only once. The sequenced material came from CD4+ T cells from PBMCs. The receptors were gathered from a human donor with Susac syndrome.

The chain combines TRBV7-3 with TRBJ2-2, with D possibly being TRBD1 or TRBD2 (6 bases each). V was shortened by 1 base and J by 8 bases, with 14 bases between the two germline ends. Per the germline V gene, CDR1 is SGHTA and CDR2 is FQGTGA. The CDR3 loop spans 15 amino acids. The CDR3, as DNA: TGTGCCAGCAGCTTAATATCTGGGGGGCAAGGGGAGCTGTTTTTT. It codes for CASSLISGGQGELFF. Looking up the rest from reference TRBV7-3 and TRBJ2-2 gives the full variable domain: GAGVSQTPSNKVTEKGKYVELRCDPISGHTALYWYRQSLGQGPEFLIYFQGTGAADDSGLPNDRFFAVRPEGSVSTLKIQRTERGDSAVYLCASSLISGGQGELFFGEGSRLTVL.

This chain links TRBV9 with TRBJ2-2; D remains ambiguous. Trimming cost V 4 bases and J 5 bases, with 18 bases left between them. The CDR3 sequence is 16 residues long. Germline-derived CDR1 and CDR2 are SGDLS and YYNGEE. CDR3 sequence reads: CASSPNSRPMTGELFF. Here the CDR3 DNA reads TGTGCCAGCAGCCCTAACAGTCGACCCATGACCGGGGAGCTGTTTTTT. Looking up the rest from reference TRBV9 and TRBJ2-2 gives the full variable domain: DSGVTQTPKHLITATGQRVTLRCSPRSGDLSVYWYQQSLDQGLQFLIQYYNGEERAKGNILERFSAQQFPDLHSELNLSSLELGDSALYFCASSPNSRPMTGELFFGEGSRLTVL.

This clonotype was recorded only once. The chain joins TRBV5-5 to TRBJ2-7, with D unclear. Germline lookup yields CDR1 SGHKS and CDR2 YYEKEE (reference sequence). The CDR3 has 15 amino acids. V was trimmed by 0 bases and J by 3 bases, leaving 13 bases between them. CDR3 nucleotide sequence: TGTGCCAGCAGCTTGGGGTTACCTGAGTACTACGAGCAGTACTTC. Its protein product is CASSLGLPEYYEQYF.

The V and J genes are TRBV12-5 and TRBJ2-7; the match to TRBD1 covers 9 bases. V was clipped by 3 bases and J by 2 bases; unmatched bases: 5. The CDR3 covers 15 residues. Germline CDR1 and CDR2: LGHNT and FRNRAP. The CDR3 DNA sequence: TGTGCTAGTGGTTTCCACCGGGACAGGGCCTACGAGCAGTACTTC. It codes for CASGFHRDRAYEQYF.

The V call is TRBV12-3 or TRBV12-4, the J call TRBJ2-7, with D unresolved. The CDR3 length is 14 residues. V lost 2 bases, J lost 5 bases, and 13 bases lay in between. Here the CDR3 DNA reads TGTGCCAGCAGTTTATTGGCCAGGTCCAACGAGCAGTACTTC. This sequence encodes CASSLLARSNEQYF.

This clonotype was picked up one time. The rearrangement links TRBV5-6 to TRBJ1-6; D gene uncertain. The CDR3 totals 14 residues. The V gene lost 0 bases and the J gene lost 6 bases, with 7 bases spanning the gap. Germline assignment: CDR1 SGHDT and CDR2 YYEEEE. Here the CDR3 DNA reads TGTGCCAGCAGCTTGGACAGCTTTAATTCACCCCTCCACTTT. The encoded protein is CASSLDSFNSPLHF.

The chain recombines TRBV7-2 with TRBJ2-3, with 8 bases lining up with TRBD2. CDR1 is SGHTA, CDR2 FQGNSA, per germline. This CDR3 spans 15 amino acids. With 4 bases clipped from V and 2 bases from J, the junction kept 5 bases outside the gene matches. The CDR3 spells CASSSGLAPTDTQYF. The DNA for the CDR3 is TGTGCCAGCAGCTCTGGACTAGCTCCCACAGATACGCAGTATTTT. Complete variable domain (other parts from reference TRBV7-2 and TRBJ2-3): GAGVSQSPSNKVTEKGKDVELRCDPISGHTALYWYRQSLGQGLEFLIYFQGNSAPDKSGLPSDRFSAERTGGSVSTLTIQRTQQEDSAVYLCASSSGLAPTDTQYFGPGTRLTVL.

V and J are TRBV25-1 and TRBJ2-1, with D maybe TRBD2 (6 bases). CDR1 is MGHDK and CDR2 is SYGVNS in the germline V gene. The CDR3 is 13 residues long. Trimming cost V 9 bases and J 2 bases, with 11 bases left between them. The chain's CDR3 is CASGTDTYNEQFF. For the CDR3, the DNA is TGTGCCAGTGGGACTGATACCTACAATGAGCAGTTCTTC.

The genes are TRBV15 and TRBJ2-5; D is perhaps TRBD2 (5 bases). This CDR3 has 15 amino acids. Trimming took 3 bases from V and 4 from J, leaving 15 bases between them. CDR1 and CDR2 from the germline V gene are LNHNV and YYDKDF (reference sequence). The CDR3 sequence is CATSSLGVKGETQYF. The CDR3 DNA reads TGTGCCACCAGCAGCCTCGGGGTTAAGGGAGAGACCCAGTACTTC.

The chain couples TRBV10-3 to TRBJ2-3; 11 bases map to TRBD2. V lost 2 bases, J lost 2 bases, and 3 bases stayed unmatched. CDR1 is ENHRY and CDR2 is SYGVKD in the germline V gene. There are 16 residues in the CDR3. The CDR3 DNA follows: TGTGCCATCAGTGAGCTAGCGGGGGGAGCCACAGATACGCAGTATTTT. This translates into CAISELAGGATDTQYF.

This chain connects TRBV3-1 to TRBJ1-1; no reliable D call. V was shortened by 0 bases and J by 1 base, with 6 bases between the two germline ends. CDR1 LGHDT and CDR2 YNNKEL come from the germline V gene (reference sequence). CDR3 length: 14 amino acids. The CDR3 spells CASSQEAGNTEAFF. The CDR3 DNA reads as TGTGCCAGCAGCCAAGAGGCGGGGAACACTGAAGCTTTCTTT. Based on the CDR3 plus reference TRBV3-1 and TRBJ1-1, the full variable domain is DTAVSQTPKYLVTQMGNDKSIKCEQNLGHDTMYWYKQDSKKFLKIMFSYNNKELIINETVPNRFSPKSPDKAHLNLHINSLELGDSAVYFCASSQEAGNTEAFFGQGTRLTVV.

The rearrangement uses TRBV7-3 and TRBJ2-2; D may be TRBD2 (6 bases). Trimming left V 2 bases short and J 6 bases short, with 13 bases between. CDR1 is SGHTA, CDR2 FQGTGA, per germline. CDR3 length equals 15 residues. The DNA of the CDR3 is TGTGCCAGCAGCTTAGCGGGATCTCACCCCGGGGAGCTGTTTTTT. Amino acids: CASSLAGSHPGELFF.

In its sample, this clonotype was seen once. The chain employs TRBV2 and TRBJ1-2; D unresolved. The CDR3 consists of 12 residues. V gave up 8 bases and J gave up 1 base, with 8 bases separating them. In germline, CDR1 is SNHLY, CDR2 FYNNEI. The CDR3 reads CASSPNNYGYTF. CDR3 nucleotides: TGTGCCAGCTCCCCAAATAACTATGGCTACACCTTC.

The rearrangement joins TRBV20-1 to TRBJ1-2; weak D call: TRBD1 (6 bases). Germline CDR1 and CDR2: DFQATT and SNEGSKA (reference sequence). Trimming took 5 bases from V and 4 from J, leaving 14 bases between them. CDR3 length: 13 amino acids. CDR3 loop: CSASPGDLYGYTF. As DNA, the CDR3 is TGCAGTGCTTCCCCAGGGGATCTCTATGGCTACACCTTC.